This T cell receptor beta chain was sequenced in a study of Graves' ophthalmopathy and Graves' hyperthyroidism (dated by TCRdb to the late 2010s). Looking at the study overall: Stable hyperthyroidism was defined as no progression to ophthalmopathy within 18 months of follow-up. For independent validation, a separate cohort was made up of some 18 hyperthyroidism patients plus 17 patients who later progressed from hyperthyroidism to ophthalmopathy. Following sample collection, hyperthyroidism patients were given methimazole at a starting dose of 30 mg daily, and ophthalmopathy patients were given high-dose intravenous methylprednisolone. In total, approximately 140 blood samples were TCR-sequenced: some 43 ophthalmopathy, over 70 hyperthyroidism and some 17 hyperthyroidism-to-ophthalmopathy patients. To explore V-J signatures distinguishing ophthalmopathy from hyperthyroidism, a discovery set of around 97 patients (around 44 ophthalmopathy, about 57 stable hyperthyroidism) was enrolled. To tell Graves' ophthalmopathy apart from Graves' hyperthyroidism, and to predict which patients would progress to ophthalmopathy, the study relied on TCR beta repertoire signatures. In six hyperthyroidism patients, T-cell repertoires of thyroid tissue and blood were compared. Results the study describes overall, beyond this receptor: In cross-validation, the 13-signature model distinguished ophthalmopathy from stable hyperthyroidism with about 89% sensitivity and 81% to 82% specificity, while in the test set the corresponding values were roughly 80% and 75%. In validation, the model predicted ophthalmopathy progression with 55% to 71% sensitivity and about 77% specificity; 12 predicted patients were CT-confirmed with GO in a median of 6.5 months. Most expanded thyroid clonotypes with a frequency above 0.001 also appeared in blood, which suggests that blood repertoires may reflect the immune response in the thyroid. No statistical method was used to set the sample size in advance, and the investigators knew which group each participant was assigned to.

Turning to this clonotype: Its recognized antigen is unknown. A clone one base away is much larger, so this may be a read error.

Hyperthyroidism patients were newly diagnosed, were aged 18 to 65 years, and had a disease duration under 2 months. Patients with other autoimmune diseases, uncontrolled infections, pregnancy or lactation were excluded. Clinical symptoms, serum thyroxine, TRAb, thyroid ultrasound and orbital computed tomography were used for diagnosis. Total RNA was extracted with Trizol reagent and quality-checked on an Agilent 2100 Bioanalyzer. CDR1 and CDR2 are read off the germline V gene as LGHNA and YSLEER. Taken from cysteine to phenylalanine, the CDR3 has 14 residues. Just CDR3 DNA is preserved here, 42 bases in frame from base 1. For repertoire sequencing, the TCR beta CDR3 regions were amplified from RNA transcripts. A first-round RT-PCR used HTBI primers with the Qiagen OneStep RT-PCR kit, followed by a second-round multiplex PCR, size selection and purification. Sequencing of the libraries was carried out on an Illumina HiSeq2000 in paired-end mode with 100 bp reads. The authors' analysis ran thus. SOAPnuke was used to process the reads, removing any read that contained adapters or uncalled bases, had a mean Phred below 15, or lacked an exact match to the constant primer or identifier. High-quality paired reads were merged with COPE v1.2.5. Each unique nucleotide sequence was defined as a clonotype, and clonotypes were aligned to IMGT TRB V, D and J references with MiTCR v1.1. Analysis was restricted to V-J combinations with a frequency above 0.0001, which covered just over 98% of repertoires. For each V-J combination, a TCR clonal expansion and chaos score was defined as the ratio of F50 clonal expansion to chaos observed in the TCRdist matrix. Features were reduced by Welch's t-statistics and random forest to about a dozen V-J combinations, which fed a naive Bayes classifier. Thyroid-blood repertoire similarity was quantified with the Morisita-Horn index. TCRdb applied fastp at Q25 and MiXCR to the public reads, then kept only in-frame beta chains. All rows with the same CDR3 protein become a single entry with the most common DNA and genes. The V and J calls were not made by the authors but by TCRdb's processing. In all, the sample holds over a million distinct CDR3 sequences, and about 35% of those were seen once. The ten largest clones capture 11% of the sample.

In this chain, TRBV4-3 is recombined with TRBJ1-2; the D gene is not confidently resolved. This TCR was sampled from an adult man with Graves' hyperthyroidism. Sequencing was done on a sample of peripheral blood or thyroid tissue (not recorded which). The nucleotide sequence is given as TGCGTCAGCAGCCAACCACACGGGTTCGGTGGCTACACCTTC. Its amino acids are CVSSQPHGFGGYTF.